This T cell receptor beta chain was retrieved from a study of blood T cell repertoires in COVID-19. On the study more broadly: COVID-19 samples from acute and convalescent phases originated in the United States, Italy and Spain. T cells, B-cell-depleted T cells, or PBMCs provided the cDNA or gDNA that served as material.

CDR1 and CDR2 (germline): LGHNA, YNFKEQ. The CDR3 has 14 amino acids. V was cut by 1 base and J by 5 bases, with 12 bases left in between. Sequencing was performed with immunoSEQ multiplex PCR; in TCRdb, only in-frame clones are kept and a portion is missing. Of more than 85,000 clones listed, around nine tenths are singletons. V is TRBV4-2 and J is TRBJ2-7; D is perhaps TRBD2 (5 bases). The sequenced sample was peripheral blood. The source of this sequence is a human donor with COVID-19, enrolled during active disease. The donor label of this sample is uncertain. The CDR3 reads CASSQVRTRDEQYF. The CDR3 DNA reads TGTGCCAGCAGCCAAGTCAGGACTCGGGACGAGCAGTACTTC.